The 32 T cell receptor beta chains in this list originate from one sample, sequenced in a study of cytotoxic CD8 clonotypes in ibrutinib-treated CLL. Sequenced by immunoSEQ multiplex PCR; TCRdb stores in-frame clones only, minus some. The table includes under 300,000 clones, 60% to 75% detected once. Here the sequenced sample was PBMCs, taken after 24 months of ibrutinib treatment. These receptors all stem from a human donor with chronic lymphocytic leukemia.

This chain joins TRBV2 and TRBJ1-1; no clear D gene. With 7 bases removed from V and 3 bases from J, the gap between germline ends came to 15 bases. CDR1 and CDR2 (germline): SNHLY, FYNNEI. This CDR3 has 14 residues. This CDR3 is CASKQEMIDTEAFF. The CDR3 nucleotides read TGTGCCAGCAAGCAGGAGATGATAGACACTGAAGCTTTCTTT.

The chain couples TRBV18 to TRBJ2-7, with D perhaps TRBD1 or TRBD2 (7 bases each). V lost 1 base, J lost 5 bases, and 18 bases lay in between. This CDR3 is 16 amino acids long. Per the germline V gene, CDR1 is KGHSH and CDR2 is LQKENI. CDR3 in DNA: TGTGCCAGCTCACCACAGGGACAGCGACTAGCCAACGAGCAGTACTTC. Translation gives CASSPQGQRLANEQYF. Based on the CDR3 plus reference TRBV18 and TRBJ2-7, the full variable domain is NAGVMQNPRHLVRRRGQEARLRCSPMKGHSHVYWYRQLPEEGLKFMVYLQKENIIDESGMPKERFSAEFPKEGPSILRIQQVVRGDSAAYFCASSPQGQRLANEQYFGPGTRLTVT.

The chain employs TRBV9 and TRBJ2-7; 8 positions agree with TRBD2. Germline loops: CDR1 SGDLS, CDR2 YYNGEE. CDR3 length: 15 residues. Unmatched junction bases numbered 5, after V lost 3 bases and J lost 0 bases. The CDR3 sequence: CASSGPSGSSYEQYF. Written as DNA, the CDR3 is TGTGCCAGCAGCGGGCCCAGCGGGAGCTCCTACGAGCAGTACTTC.

V usage is TRBV6-5 and J usage is TRBJ2-1, with 8 bases aligning to TRBD1. V shed 4 bases and J 4 bases; nucleotides not matched to a gene: 0. Germline CDR1 MNHEY, CDR2 SVGAGI. This CDR3 is built from 13 residues. Here the CDR3 DNA reads TGTGCCAGCAGTTGGGACAGGTACAATGAGCAGTTCTTC. The encoded protein is CASSWDRYNEQFF.

The V gene is TRBV5-1, the J gene TRBJ2-7, with a possible D match to TRBD2 (5 bases). This CDR3 is 13 amino acids long. Trimming took off 2 bases at V and 2 bases at J, with 8 bases between the two ends. Per the germline V gene, CDR1 is SGHRS and CDR2 is YFSETQ. This chain's CDR3 is CASSFGVTYEQYF. CDR3 nucleotides: TGCGCCAGCAGCTTCGGGGTTACCTACGAGCAGTACTTC.

In regard to this clone: The sample has other DNA sequences that encode this CDR3 too. The CDR3 reads CASSRDSSYEQYF. CDR3 in DNA: TGTGCCAGCAGCAGAGACAGCTCCTACGAGCAGTACTTC. The V gene is TRBV9, the J gene TRBJ2-7, with a weak D call TRBD1 (5 bases). V was cut by 4 bases and J by 0 bases, with 8 bases left in between. The germline CDR1 and CDR2 sequences are SGDLS and YYNGEE. The CDR3 spans 13 residues.

This chain joins TRBV18 and TRBJ2-7, with a possible D match to TRBD2 (6 bases). In germline, CDR1 is KGHSH, CDR2 LQKENI. The V and J ends lost 3 bases and 7 bases respectively, with 10 bases between them. The CDR3 consists of 12 residues. In nucleotides, the CDR3 is TGTGCCAGCTCACCTTCGGGAGAAGAGCAGTACTTC. Protein: CASSPSGEEQYF.

In this sample, this clone turned up a few times. The chain recombines TRBV7-8 with TRBJ2-7; no clear D. This CDR3 spans 13 amino acids. The V end was cut by 0 bases, the J end by 3 bases, with 6 bases between. Germline V CDR1 and CDR2: SGHVS, FQNEAQ. Here the CDR3 reads CASSLAVDYEQYF. The CDR3 DNA reads as TGTGCCAGCAGCTTAGCGGTGGACTACGAGCAGTACTTC.

The chain recombines TRBV19 with TRBJ2-3; D is perhaps TRBD1 or TRBD2 (5 bases each). Trimming left V 5 bases short and J 2 bases short, with 11 bases between. The CDR3 contains 14 residues. The germline V gene has CDR1 LNHDA and CDR2 SQIVND (reference sequence). DNA of the CDR3: TGTGCCAGTAGTTGGGGACGGGACACAGATACGCAGTATTTT. Its protein product is CASSWGRDTDTQYF.

In its sample, this clone was seen a few times. The chain recombines TRBV28 with TRBJ2-6; D remains ambiguous. The V end lost 7 bases, the J end lost 3 bases, and 7 bases lay between the germline ends. Germline CDR1 reads MDHEN; CDR2 reads SYDVKM. The CDR3 is made up of 13 amino acids. CDR3 DNA sequence: TGTGCCAGCATGGGCGGTGGGGCCAACGTCCTGACTTTC. Translating it yields CASMGGGANVLTF.

This clone was recorded only once. The chain joins TRBV5-1 to TRBJ1-1, with D possibly being TRBD1 (5 bases). V was cut by 2 bases and J by 12 bases, with 20 bases left in between. Germline V gene data show CDR1 as SGHRS and CDR2 as YFSETQ. This CDR3 spans 14 amino acids. CDR3 in amino acids: CASSFGLESSGSFF. The DNA of the CDR3 is TGCGCCAGCAGCTTTGGTCTTGAGTCCTCAGGGTCTTTCTTT.

This sequence joins TRBV29-1 and TRBJ2-3; unclear D gene. The V end was cut by 6 bases, the J end by 2 bases, with 21 bases between. This CDR3 spans 16 amino acids. The germline V gene encodes CDR1 SQVTM and CDR2 ANQGSEA. DNA for the CDR3: TGCAGCGTCCTTAATCTCGACACTGGATACACAGATACGCAGTATTTT. This sequence encodes CSVLNLDTGYTDTQYF.

The rearrangement uses TRBV23-1 and TRBJ2-7; D not resolved. TRBV23-1 is an ORF; its function is uncertain. Deletions cut 0 bases from V and 1 base from J, with 7 bases between. This CDR3 is built from 14 residues. The DNA for the CDR3 is TGCGCCAGCAGTCAATCCCCGGGTTCCTACGAGCAGTACTTC. As protein: CASSQSPGSYEQYF.

The chain uses TRBV28 and TRBJ2-7, with D unclear. Per germline, CDR1 MDHEN and CDR2 SYDVKM. V gave up 4 bases and J gave up 5 bases, with 15 bases separating them. The CDR3 length is 14 residues. The DNA of the CDR3 is TGTGCCAGCAGTTCAAGCTACTCCCTCCACGAGCAGTACTTC. This codes for CASSSSYSLHEQYF.

V gene TRBV28 combines with J gene TRBJ2-2; the D gene is possibly TRBD2 (6 bases). The V gene lost 5 bases and the J gene lost 0 bases, with 10 bases spanning the gap. The germline gives CDR1 MDHEN, CDR2 SYDVKM. The length of the CDR3 is 15 residues. In nucleotides, the CDR3 is TGTGCCAGCAGTGCGGGGACGACGAACACCGGGGAGCTGTTTTTT. It encodes CASSAGTTNTGELFF.

This rearrangement joins TRBV6-5 to TRBJ1-5, with D uncertain. Germline V lookup: CDR1 MNHEY, CDR2 SVGAGI. V gave up 0 bases and J gave up 4 bases, with 7 bases separating them. The CDR3 runs 14 residues. The CDR3 DNA is TGTGCCAGCAGTTACTCGCAGACTAATCAGCCCCAGCATTTT. This sequence encodes CASSYSQTNQPQHF.

V is TRBV20-1 and J is TRBJ2-1; D uncertain. The CDR3 length is 10 residues. Trimming left V 4 bases short and J 9 bases short, with 7 bases between. Germline CDR1 is DFQATT and CDR2 is SNEGSKA (reference sequence). CDR3 amino acids: CSATWGEQFF. In nucleotides, the CDR3 is TGCAGTGCTACATGGGGTGAGCAGTTCTTC.

This clone has more than one count but fewer than ten. The V call is TRBV30, the J call TRBJ1-1; D is undetermined. The CDR3 runs to 12 residues. Trimming removed 5 bases at V and 1 base at J, with 8 bases between. Germline V gives CDR1 GTSNPN, CDR2 SVGIG (reference sequence). CDR3 DNA sequence: TGTGCCTGGCGGGAGTCGAACACTGAAGCTTTCTTT. Translating gives CAWRESNTEAFF.

J is TRBJ2-1 and V is TRBV25-1; 8 positions agree with TRBD2. V was pared by 3 bases and J by 4 bases, with 5 bases of the junction left unmatched. The CDR3 has 15 amino acids. Germline assignment: CDR1 MGHDK and CDR2 SYGVNS. The CDR3 DNA reads as TGTGCCAGCAGTGATCCAGCGGGAGTATACAATGAGCAGTTCTTC. It yields the protein CASSDPAGVYNEQFF.

The chain carries TRBV10-3 and TRBJ2-3; D unresolved. This CDR3 has 13 residues. Trimming took 3 bases from V and 4 from J, leaving 8 bases between them. Germline values: CDR1 ENHRY, CDR2 SYGVKD. CDR3 in amino acids: CAISDYKADTQYF. For the CDR3, the DNA is TGTGCCATCAGTGACTACAAGGCAGATACGCAGTATTTT.

A few counts support this clone. This chain links TRBV5-1 with TRBJ1-2; 8 nucleotides agree with TRBD1. Trimming at V came to 2 bases and at J to 1 base, leaving 4 bases not matched to a gene. Looked up from germline, CDR1 is SGHRS and CDR2 is YFSETQ. There are 15 residues in the CDR3. The CDR3 nucleotides are TGCGCCAGCAGCTTCTCAGGGGGCGTTAACTATGGCTACACCTTC. Its translation is CASSFSGGVNYGYTF.

The chain links TRBV15 to TRBJ2-1; D ambiguous. The CDR3 has 14 amino acids. Germline V gene data show CDR1 as LNHNV and CDR2 as YYDKDF (reference sequence). V dropped 3 bases and J dropped 4 bases, with 10 bases sitting between them. CDR3 sequence: CATSRYETYNEQFF. The CDR3 DNA sequence: TGTGCCACCAGCAGGTATGAAACGTACAATGAGCAGTTCTTC.

The chain recombines TRBV30 with TRBJ1-5; TRBD1 aligns across 8 bases. The CDR3 contains 14 residues. Germline loops: CDR1 GTSNPN, CDR2 SVGIG (reference sequence). Losses at the gene ends were 0 bases for V and 7 bases for J; bases not matched to a gene: 5. CDR3 residues: CAWSVGRGRQPQHF. CDR3 nucleotides: TGTGCCTGGAGTGTTGGCAGGGGGCGACAGCCCCAGCATTTT.

V is TRBV19 and J is TRBJ1-5; 7 bases map to TRBD1. Germline loops: CDR1 LNHDA, CDR2 SQIVND (reference sequence). V shed 5 bases and J 5 bases; nucleotides not matched to a gene: 6. There are 14 residues in the CDR3. CDR3 loop: CASSAPDRDQPQHF. The DNA of the CDR3 is TGTGCCAGTAGTGCCCCCGACAGGGATCAGCCCCAGCATTTT. Full variable domain (missing parts from reference TRBV19 and TRBJ1-5): DGGITQSPKYLFRKEGQNVTLSCEQNLNHDAMYWYRQDPGQGLRLIYYSQIVNDFQKGDIAEGYSVSREKKESFPLTVTSAQKNPTAFYLCASSAPDRDQPQHFGDGTRLSIL.

This clone appeared a single time. V gene TRBV7-8 combines with J gene TRBJ1-5; no clear D gene. V was clipped by 1 base and J by 11 bases, with 18 bases between them. Germline CDR1 is SGHVS and CDR2 is FQNEAQ. The CDR3 sequence is 15 residues long. CDR3 residues: CASSLGLREVASQHF. The CDR3 DNA sequence: TGTGCCAGCAGCTTAGGGTTGCGGGAGGTGGCGTCCCAGCATTTT.

This chain uses TRBV2 with TRBJ2-3; unclear D gene. The germline CDR1 and CDR2 sequences are SNHLY and FYNNEI. Trimming pared 3 bases from V and 8 bases from J, leaving 6 bases between. The CDR3 length is 11 residues. CDR3 sequence reads: CASSDLGTQYF. Written as DNA, the CDR3 is TGTGCCAGCAGTGATCTGGGTACGCAGTATTTT. Supplemented by reference TRBV2 and TRBJ2-3, the full variable domain reads EPEVTQTPSHQVTQMGQEVILRCVPISNHLYFYWYRQILGQKVEFLVSFYNNEISEKSEIFDDQFSVERPDGSNFTLKIRSTKLEDSAMYFCASSDLGTQYFGPGTRLTVL.

This clone has more than one count but fewer than ten. This sample includes further DNA sequences coding for the same CDR3. The V call is TRBV9, the J call TRBJ2-5; no clear D. The germline V gene encodes CDR1 SGDLS and CDR2 YYNGEE. The CDR3 contains 13 residues. Trimming left V 0 bases short and J 1 base short, with 4 bases between. The chain's CDR3 is CASSVGAQETQYF. The CDR3 DNA is TGTGCCAGCAGCGTAGGAGCCCAAGAGACCCAGTACTTC.

This clone has more than one count but fewer than ten. The rearrangement links TRBV28 to TRBJ1-5, with D possibly being TRBD1 (6 bases). This CDR3 has 15 amino acids. Trimming took off 8 bases at V and 5 bases at J, with 19 bases between the two ends. The germline V gene encodes CDR1 MDHEN and CDR2 SYDVKM. The CDR3 is CASGQSGVPHQPQHF. In DNA, the CDR3 is TGTGCCAGCGGACAGAGTGGAGTTCCACATCAGCCCCAGCATTTT.

The rearrangement uses TRBV9 and TRBJ2-1; TRBD2 might be the D (5 bases). Germline V CDR1 and CDR2: SGDLS, YYNGEE. This CDR3 comprises 14 residues. Trimming left V 3 bases short and J 5 bases short, with 12 bases between. CDR3 coding DNA: TGTGCCAGCAGCGGGTCGGGAACCCACAATGAGCAGTTCTTC. This gives the protein CASSGSGTHNEQFF.

In this sample, this clone turned up a few times. The gene calls are TRBV6-5 and TRBJ1-2; a weak D match, TRBD1 (5 bases). Trimming left V 6 bases short and J 4 bases short, with 12 bases between. CDR3 length: 13 amino acids. The germline CDR1 and CDR2 sequences are MNHEY and SVGAGI. CDR3 DNA: TGTGCCAGCAGGGCCGACAGATCCTATGGCTACACCTTC. Translated: CASRADRSYGYTF.

The chain uses TRBV15 and TRBJ2-1; the D gene is possibly TRBD1 (6 bases). V lost 2 bases and J 3 bases, leaving 14 bases between the germline ends. The CDR3 sequence is 16 residues long. Germline lookup yields CDR1 LNHNV and CDR2 YYDKDF (reference sequence). CDR3 in amino acids: CATSRTTGTNYNEQFF. DNA for the CDR3: TGTGCCACCAGCAGAACGACAGGAACGAACTACAATGAGCAGTTCTTC.

The chain links TRBV19 to TRBJ2-7; 7 bases agree with TRBD1. V was pared by 1 base and J by 0 bases, with 9 bases of the junction left unmatched. CDR1 and CDR2 from the germline V gene are LNHDA and SQIVND (reference sequence). The CDR3 totals 17 residues. The CDR3 loop is CASSIAVQGVYSYEQYF. The CDR3 coding sequence is TGTGCCAGTAGTATAGCGGTCCAGGGGGTATACTCCTACGAGCAGTACTTC.